The 30 T cell receptor beta chains reported below all come from one sample, sequenced in a study of T-cell reconstitution after alpha-beta-depleted transplantation in children. Unique molecular identifiers featured in how the TCRbeta library was prepared. TCRdb itself ran the PCR reads through MiXCR, one entry per CDR3 protein. Here the sample spans 75,000 to 90,000 distinct CDR3 sequences, around an eighth being singletons. Sequences were derived from PBMCs, mostly from graft donor cells, sampled 180 days after TCRalphabeta/CD19-depleted stem cell transplant. These receptors originate from a male patient between 2 and 10 years old who had a stem cell transplant for acute lymphoblastic leukemia, so the T cells may come from the graft donor.

There are many counts of this clonotype. The chain couples TRBV20-1 to TRBJ1-1; 7 bases map to TRBD1. J lost 1 base, V lost 2 bases, and 7 bases had no gene match. The CDR3 has 15 amino acids. Germline CDR1 and CDR2: DFQATT and SNEGSKA (reference sequence). The CDR3 protein is CSARSGDRPNTEAFF. CDR3 coding DNA: TGCAGTGCTAGAAGCGGGGACAGACCGAACACTGAAGCTTTCTTT.

A note on this clonotype: A clone one base away is much larger, so this may be a read error. The J gene is TRBJ1-3, the V gene TRBV20-1; D unresolved. There are 13 residues in the CDR3. Germline CDR1 and CDR2: DFQATT and SNEGSKA (reference sequence). The CDR3 loop is CGAPGSSGNTIYF. The CDR3 DNA is TGCGGTGCCCCCGGTAGCTCTGGAAACACCATATATTTT.

The chain carries TRBV11-1 and TRBJ1-3; D remains unclear. Germline V gene lookup returns CDR1 SGHAT and CDR2 FQDESV (reference sequence). V gave up 1 base and J gave up 4 bases, with 20 bases separating them. CDR3 length: 18 amino acids. In DNA form, the CDR3 reads TGTGCCAGCAGCTTAGGCCGAGGGAATTGGTCTCCCGGAAACACCATATATTTT. Its translation is CASSLGRGNWSPGNTIYF.

The V call is TRBV29-1, the J call TRBJ2-1, with 9 bases matching TRBD2. The CDR3 is 14 residues long. The V gene end was trimmed by 6 bases and the J gene end by 7 bases; junction bases not matched to a gene: 10. Germline values: CDR1 SQVTM, CDR2 ANQGSEA. This CDR3 reads CSVLGSGSVNEQFF. CDR3 coding DNA: TGCAGCGTCTTGGGTAGCGGGAGTGTGAATGAGCAGTTCTTC.

Many counts were recorded for this clonotype. The chain combines TRBV5-6 with TRBJ1-2; D remains unclear. Germline CDR1 is SGHDT and CDR2 is YYEEEE. The CDR3 is made up of 14 amino acids. V lost 4 bases and J 7 bases, leaving 17 bases between the germline ends. The CDR3 DNA is TGTGCCAGCAGCCTGGGCCCTATCCCCCCTGGCTACACCTTC. Translating it yields CASSLGPIPPGYTF.

This clonotype occurred many times. The chain recombines TRBV20-1 with TRBJ1-6; D may be TRBD1 (6 bases). This CDR3 is 15 amino acids long. CDR1 and CDR2 (germline): DFQATT, SNEGSKA (reference sequence). Deletions cut 4 bases from V and 7 bases from J, with 17 bases between. CDR3 protein: CSAKRGVLVNSPLHF. The CDR3 coding sequence is TGCAGTGCTAAAAGGGGGGTCCTTGTCAATTCACCCCTCCACTTT.

This clonotype was picked up a small number of times. The V call is TRBV4-3, the J call TRBJ2-5, with 8 bases matching TRBD2. This CDR3 contains 17 residues. CDR1 and CDR2 from the germline V gene are LGHNA and YSLEER. V lost 2 bases to trimming and J lost 3 bases; unmatched junction nucleotides: 11. The CDR3 DNA follows: TGCGCCAGCAGCCAATCAACGGGGGGGCCTTGGAAAGAGACCCAGTACTTC. Amino acid sequence: CASSQSTGGPWKETQYF.

The chain joins TRBV5-6 to TRBJ2-7, with TRBD1 matching over 8 bases. This CDR3 has 15 residues. Germline V lookup: CDR1 SGHDT, CDR2 YYEEEE. V was clipped by 3 bases and J by 1 base; unmatched bases: 6. CDR3 residues: CASSSRGRGSYEQYF. DNA of the CDR3: TGTGCCAGCAGCTCCAGGGGGCGAGGTTCCTACGAGCAGTACTTC.

This clonotype has ten or more counts. The gene calls are TRBV4-1 and TRBJ2-2, with 7 nucleotides matching TRBD2. From germline, CDR1 is MGHRA and CDR2 YSYEKL. This CDR3 has 14 residues. The J segment lost 2 bases and the V segment lost 6 bases, leaving 3 bases of the junction unmatched. DNA for the CDR3: TGCGCCAGCAGGTCGGGGGGAAACACCGGGGAGCTGTTTTTT. This translates into CASRSGGNTGELFF.

The chain joins TRBV29-1 to TRBJ2-1; the D gene is possibly TRBD1 (5 bases). This CDR3 comprises 20 residues. V was shortened by 3 bases and J by 3 bases, with 30 bases between the two germline ends. The germline CDR1 and CDR2 sequences are SQVTM and ANQGSEA. CDR3 loop: CSVDSGREGFPTLLYNEQFF. CDR3 nucleotide sequence: TGCAGCGTTGACTCAGGCAGGGAAGGGTTCCCTACTCTACTCTACAATGAGCAGTTCTTC.

This clonotype was seen only a few times. This chain uses TRBV20-1 with TRBJ2-4; D not certain. The CDR3 runs to 15 residues. Per germline, CDR1 DFQATT and CDR2 SNEGSKA (reference sequence). V was cut by 0 bases and J by 3 bases, with 12 bases left in between. The CDR3: CSARERVVLKNIQYF. CDR3 nucleotide sequence: TGCAGTGCTAGAGAAAGGGTTGTCCTCAAAAACATTCAGTACTTC.

This clonotype was detected many times. The chain is built from TRBV5-6 and TRBJ2-2, with TRBD1 matching 9 bases. Germline V lookup: CDR1 SGHDT, CDR2 YYEEEE. This CDR3 has 15 residues. V gave up 4 bases and J gave up 6 bases; unmatched junction bases: 7. The CDR3 sequence: CASSPGTGSPGELFF. In nucleotides, the CDR3 is TGTGCCAGCAGCCCCGGGACAGGGAGCCCCGGGGAGCTGTTTTTT.

The chain uses TRBV19 and TRBJ1-5, with D hard to call. The CDR3 is made up of 9 amino acids. Trimming took off 6 bases at V and 7 bases at J, with 1 base between the two ends. CDR1 is LNHDA and CDR2 is SQIVND in the germline V gene (reference sequence). Here the CDR3 DNA reads TGTGCCAGTAGCCAGCCCCAGCATTTT. This encodes CASSQPQHF.

This clonotype appeared a few times. DNA of the CDR3: TGTGCCAGCAGGAGGATAGCGGGAGGGCCGAAAGATACGCAGTATTTT. This encodes CASRRIAGGPKDTQYF. The rearrangement joins TRBV27 to TRBJ2-3; 11 bases match TRBD2. The V gene end was trimmed by 6 bases and the J gene end by 5 bases; junction bases not matched to a gene: 10. This CDR3 comprises 16 residues. CDR1 and CDR2 from the germline V gene are MNHEY and SMNVEV (reference sequence).

V is TRBV12-3 or TRBV12-4 and J is TRBJ2-7; 9 nucleotides agree with TRBD1. CDR3 length: 15 amino acids. J was trimmed by 0 bases and V by 5 bases; bases with no gene match: 5. The CDR3: CASSRGQGSSYEQYF. Here the CDR3 DNA reads TGTGCCAGCAGTCGCGGACAGGGGAGCTCCTACGAGCAGTACTTC.

This clonotype has a single count. This chain connects TRBV10-2 to TRBJ2-7, with D perhaps given as TRBD1 or TRBD2 (6 bases each). V gave up 7 bases and J gave up 6 bases, with 10 bases separating them. CDR1 is WSHSY, CDR2 SAAADI, per germline. There are 11 residues in the CDR3. The CDR3 DNA sequence: TGCGCCAGCAAGGAGGGGGTCGAGCAGTACTTC. It is translated as CASKEGVEQYF.

The chain joins TRBV7-6 to TRBJ2-5; 7 nucleotides align to TRBD1. The CDR3 is made up of 14 amino acids. The V and J ends lost 2 bases and 5 bases, in that order; junction bases with no gene match: 5. Germline V gives CDR1 SGHVS, CDR2 FNYEAQ. The CDR3 reads CASSLTTGQETQYF. The DNA for the CDR3 is TGTGCCAGCAGCTTAACGACAGGGCAGGAGACCCAGTACTTC.

This clonotype was seen ten or more times. J is TRBJ2-7 and V is TRBV20-1, with D perhaps matching TRBD2 (5 bases). CDR3 length equals 14 residues. Germline V lookup: CDR1 DFQATT, CDR2 SNEGSKA (reference sequence). With 3 bases removed from V and 0 bases from J, the gap between germline ends came to 12 bases. CDR3 DNA sequence: TGCAGTGCTAGGGGAGACACGGTCTCCTACGAGCAGTACTTC. It translates to CSARGDTVSYEQYF.

This clonotype was seen at least ten times. The chain combines TRBV29-1 with TRBJ2-2; maybe TRBD1 (5 bases). This CDR3 comprises 12 residues. V dropped 6 bases and J dropped 10 bases, with 15 bases sitting between them. Germline-derived CDR1 and CDR2 are SQVTM and ANQGSEA. CDR3: CSVTLKTVELFF. The CDR3 bases are TGCAGCGTCACTCTTAAGACAGTGGAGCTGTTTTTT.

Regarding this clonotype: Sequence at one end of the junction differs from germline and may be a read error. The rearrangement links TRBV5-5 to TRBJ2-1; 14 bases map to TRBD2. Per germline, CDR1 SGHKS and CDR2 YYEKEE (reference sequence). The CDR3 runs 15 residues. In nucleotides, the CDR3 is TGTGACAGCAGCTTAGGGACTAGCGGGAGAACTGAGCAGTTCTTC. Translated: CDSSLGTSGRTEQFF.

This chain connects TRBV27 to TRBJ2-1; 10 bases are a match to TRBD2. The V gene's germline CDR1 is MNHEY and CDR2 SMNVEV (reference sequence). The length of the CDR3 is 16 residues. After removal of 5 bases from V and 3 bases from J, the junction contained 7 bases not matched to a gene. The CDR3 sequence is CASSPRASGSYNEQFF. DNA for the CDR3: TGTGCCAGCAGTCCAAGAGCTAGCGGGAGCTACAATGAGCAGTTCTTC.

This clonotype was picked up a small number of times. This chain links TRBV7-2 with TRBJ1-1, with D possibly matching TRBD1 (5 bases). V lost 1 base to trimming and J lost 0 bases, with 12 bases between them. Germline-derived CDR1 and CDR2 are SGHTA and FQGNSA. This CDR3 contains 16 residues. The CDR3, as DNA: TGTGCCAGCAGCTTAGGGCCGAGGGGTATGAACACTGAAGCTTTCTTT. Translation: CASSLGPRGMNTEAFF.

Many counts were recorded for this clonotype. The chain recombines TRBV12-3 or TRBV12-4 with TRBJ2-3; D ambiguous. This CDR3 contains 13 residues. V lost 3 bases and J lost 2, with 6 bases in between. CDR3 amino acids: CASSFKFTDTQYF. CDR3 bases: TGTGCCAGCAGTTTTAAATTCACAGATACGCAGTATTTT.

In its sample, this clonotype was seen many times. V gene TRBV27 combines with J gene TRBJ1-5, with 9 nucleotides matching TRBD1. The CDR3 runs to 16 residues. V lost 6 bases and J lost 2; bases outside the gene matches: 8. Germline lookup yields CDR1 MNHEY and CDR2 SMNVEV (reference sequence). The CDR3 loop is CASRLGTGWGNQPQHF. CDR3 in DNA: TGTGCCAGCAGGCTTGGGACAGGGTGGGGCAATCAGCCCCAGCATTTT.

This clonotype was counted many times. V is TRBV5-1 and J is TRBJ2-5, with no clear D. The CDR3 extends over 17 amino acids. Trimming cost V 0 bases and J 0 bases, with 15 bases left between them. The V gene's germline CDR1 is SGHRS and CDR2 YFSETQ. The CDR3 region has the DNA TGCGCCAGCAGCTTGGCCATAGGTGTGAGGTACCAAGAGACCCAGTACTTC. Translated: CASSLAIGVRYQETQYF.

The genes are TRBV15 and TRBJ2-7; tentative D call: TRBD1 (6 bases). Germline-derived CDR1 and CDR2 are LNHNV and YYDKDF (reference sequence). The V gene lost 0 bases and the J gene lost 3 bases, with 15 bases spanning the gap. CDR3 length equals 16 residues. For the CDR3, the DNA is TGTGCCACCAGCAGAGATCCCAGGGGCTTGTTCTACGAGCAGTACTTC. It is translated as CATSRDPRGLFYEQYF.

This clonotype was seen repeatedly, ten times or more. The genes are TRBV4-3 and TRBJ2-3, with 7 positions matching TRBD1. The ends lost 4 bases at V and 5 bases at J; junction bases unmatched: 3. The CDR3 consists of 13 residues. Germline values: CDR1 LGHNA, CDR2 YSLEER. The CDR3 sequence is CASSPRGRDTQYF. CDR3 sequence (DNA): TGCGCCAGCAGCCCCAGGGGGAGAGATACGCAGTATTTT.

V gene TRBV29-1 combines with J gene TRBJ2-7, with D hard to call. The germline V gene encodes CDR1 SQVTM and CDR2 ANQGSEA. The V end lost 7 bases, the J end lost 1 base, and 11 bases lay between the germline ends. The CDR3 is 12 residues long. CDR3 protein: CSGSRGSYEQYF. The CDR3 coding sequence is TGCAGCGGGTCCCGAGGTTCCTACGAGCAGTACTTC.

This clonotype has a handful of counts. The gene calls are TRBV28 and TRBJ1-5; 10 bases fit TRBD1. The germline CDR1 and CDR2 sequences are MDHEN and SYDVKM. With V trimmed by 5 bases and J by 4 bases, 8 bases remained unmatched. The CDR3 totals 16 residues. The CDR3: CASSAVGTGVNQPQHF. DNA for the CDR3: TGTGCCAGCAGTGCAGTCGGGACAGGGGTTAATCAGCCCCAGCATTTT.

J is TRBJ2-3 and V is TRBV29-1, with TRBD1 identical over 7 bases. Per germline, CDR1 SQVTM and CDR2 ANQGSEA. The CDR3 is 13 amino acids. Trimming at V came to 6 bases and at J to 6 bases, leaving 9 bases not matched to a gene. The CDR3 spells CSVPTGSRDTQYF. The CDR3 region has the DNA TGCAGCGTGCCGACAGGGAGTAGGGATACGCAGTATTTT.